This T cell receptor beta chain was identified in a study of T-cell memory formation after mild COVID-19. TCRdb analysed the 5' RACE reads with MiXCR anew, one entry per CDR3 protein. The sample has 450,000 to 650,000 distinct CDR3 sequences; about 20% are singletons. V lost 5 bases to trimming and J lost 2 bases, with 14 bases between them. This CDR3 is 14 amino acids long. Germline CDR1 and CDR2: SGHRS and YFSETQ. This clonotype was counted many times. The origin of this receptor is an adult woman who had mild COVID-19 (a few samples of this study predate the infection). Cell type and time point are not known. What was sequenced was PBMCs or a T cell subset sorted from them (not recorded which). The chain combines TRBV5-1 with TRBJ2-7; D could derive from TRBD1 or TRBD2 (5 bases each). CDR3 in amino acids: CASRVPGSAYEQYF. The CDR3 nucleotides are TGCGCCAGCAGAGTTCCAGGGAGCGCCTACGAGCAGTACTTC.